These T cell receptor beta chains were read from a single sample in a study of human thymus T cells. TCRdb's table, derived via immunoSEQ multiplex PCR, lists solely in-frame clones and lacks some. There are fewer than 85,000 clones in the sample; 85% to 95% occur only once, and 0.034% lies in the top ten. The sample consisted of thymus tissue. The receptors stem from a girl less than two years old with a congenital heart defect but otherwise immunologically healthy. Both conserved end residues are part of each CDR3. D genes are given only for firm matches. Expanded clones are given a class, and other clones once, few, many or no size at all.

TGTGCCAGCAGCTTAGGTTTCGTCTACGAGCAGTACTTC	CASSLGFVYEQYF	-	-	TRBV7-9	TRBJ2-7	13
TGTGCCAGCAGTGAGGGGGAAGGAAAGGACGAGTTCTACGAGCAGTACTTC	CASSEGEGKDEFYEQYF	-	-	TRBV2	TRBJ2-7	17
TGTGCCAGCAGCAAAAGGGGGCTCGGACAGCCGGTAAAAAATGGAAACACCATATATTTT	CASSKRGLGQPVKNGNTIYF	-	-	TRBV21-1	TRBJ1-3	20
TGTGCCAGCAGTTTAAATCTGAACTCCAACACCGGGGAGCTGTTTTTT	CASSLNLNSNTGELFF	-	-	TRBV27	TRBJ2-2	16
TGTGCCAGCAGCCAAGATGTTGAGGGTAACTATGGCTACACCTTC	CASSQDVEGNYGYTF	-	-	TRBV14	TRBJ1-2	15
TGTGCCAGCAGCCCCTGGCACAGGGAAGGGGAAAAACTGTTTTTT	CASSPWHREGEKLFF	-	-	TRBV7-6	TRBJ1-4	15
TGCGCCAGCAGCTCCCGGGACGGGAGGGGGCTCGGGGGCTACACCTTC	CASSSRDGRGLGGYTF	once	TRBD1	TRBV4-3	TRBJ1-2	16
TGTGCCAGCAGTGAAAACAGGGGAGTGGAGACCCAGTACTTC	CASSENRGVETQYF	-	TRBD1	TRBV6-1	TRBJ2-5	14
TGTGCCAGCAGCTTAGTCCCAGACAGCACAGATACGCAGTATTTT	CASSLVPDSTDTQYF	-	-	TRBV7-6	TRBJ2-3	15
TGTGCCAGCAGCTTAGGTGTGGGGTGGACTGAAGCTTTCTTT	CASSLGVGWTEAFF	-	-	TRBV7-9	TRBJ1-1	14
TGTGCCTGGAGTGTACCTATTGGGACGCTGACATACAATGAGCAGTTCTTC	CAWSVPIGTLTYNEQFF	once	-	TRBV30	TRBJ2-1	17
TGTGCCAGCAGTTTAGGTGGACGAGGGCAGGGGGGCAATCAGCCCCAGCATTTT	CASSLGGRGQGGNQPQHF	-	TRBD1	TRBV27	TRBJ1-5	18
TGTGCCAGCAGTATCAGGTTTTCGGACACCGGGGAGCTGTTTTTT	CASSIRFSDTGELFF	-	-	TRBV28	TRBJ2-2	15
TGTGCCAGCAGCTTGAGGACAGGTCGTCACACTGAAGCTTTCTTT	CASSLRTGRHTEAFF	-	TRBD1	TRBV5-4	TRBJ1-1	15
TGTGCCAGCAGCTTAAGGCGGCAGGGGAGCGGCACCGGGGAGCTGTTTTTT	CASSLRRQGSGTGELFF	-	-	TRBV7-3	TRBJ2-2	17
TGCGCCAGCAGCCAAGGCCCGGGACAGGGTATGCGCGAGCAGTACTTC	CASSQGPGQGMREQYF	-	TRBD1	TRBV4-1	TRBJ2-7	16
TGTGCCAGTAGCCCATACCGGGCCCTAGGGGGCTACACCTTC	CASSPYRALGGYTF	-	-	TRBV19	TRBJ1-2	14
TGTGCCACCCGATCGGGGGACAGGGGGCGCGACTATGGCTACACCTTC	CATRSGDRGRDYGYTF	once	TRBD1	TRBV25-1	TRBJ1-2	16
TGCGCCAGCAGCCCGCGACGGGAGTCGGGCACCGGGGAGCTGTTTTTT	CASSPRRESGTGELFF	-	-	TRBV4-3	TRBJ2-2	16
TGTGCCAGCAGTTTAGGGGAGCGGGTCCGGACTGAAGCTTTCTTT	CASSLGERVRTEAFF	-	-	TRBV28	TRBJ1-1	15
TGCGCCAGCAGCGCGACTAGCGGGAGGCCCTACAATGAGCAGTTCTTC	CASSATSGRPYNEQFF	-	TRBD2	TRBV10-1	TRBJ2-1	16
TGTGCCAGCAGCGTAGTAGAAAACTATGGCTACACCTTC	CASSVVENYGYTF	-	-	TRBV9	TRBJ1-2	13
TGTGCCATCAGTGAATCTGGACTAGCGGGAGGGCCTCGGACCGGGGAGCTGTTTTTT	CAISESGLAGGPRTGELFF	-	TRBD2	TRBV10-3	TRBJ2-2	19
TGTGCCAGTAGTCGGCCGGGGGGGGGCGACGAGCAGTACTTC	CASSRPGGGDEQYF	once	TRBD2	TRBV19	TRBJ2-7	14
TGTGCCAGCAGTCACGACAGGTCGAACGAGCAGTACTTC	CASSHDRSNEQYF	-	-	TRBV28	TRBJ2-7	13
TGTGCCAGCAGTTTTTCGACAGGGACTGGGGCCAACGTCCTGACTTTC	CASSFSTGTGANVLTF	-	TRBD1	TRBV27	TRBJ2-6	16
TGTGCCACCAGAGCGGACAGCTCATCCTACAATGAGCAGTTCTTC	CATRADSSSYNEQFF	once	-	TRBV15	TRBJ2-1	15
TGTGCCAGTAGTATAGTCTCGGACAGGGCCAACACAGATACGCAGTATTTT	CASSIVSDRANTDTQYF	-	TRBD1	TRBV19	TRBJ2-3	17
TGTGCCAGCAGCCCAACCTCAGGGGACATATACGAGCAGTACTTT	CASSPTSGDIYEQYF	-	-	TRBV9	TRBJ2-7	15
TGTGCCAGCAGCCAATCCCCGGTCAGCGAGCAGTACTTC	CASSQSPVSEQYF	-	-	TRBV16	TRBJ2-7	13
TGTGCCAGCAGCGGAGGACCTCATAGCAATCAGCCCCAGCATTTT	CASSGGPHSNQPQHF	-	-	TRBV7-2	TRBJ1-5	15
TGTGCCAGCACCCCAGGGACAGGAGGCCTTGAAAAACTGTTTTTT	CASTPGTGGLEKLFF	-	TRBD1	TRBV19	TRBJ1-4	15
TGTGCCAGCAGCCATGAACTCCTCACCGGGGAGCTGTTTTTT	CASSHELLTGELFF	-	-	TRBV27	TRBJ2-2	14
TGTGCCTGGAGTGTACTCGCGGGAGGAACTAGTACGAACACCGGGGAGCTGTTTTTT	CAWSVLAGGTSTNTGELFF	-	TRBD2	TRBV30	TRBJ2-2	19
TGTGCCAGCAGCCGGGGACTAGCGGGAGGGCATGAGCAGTTCTTC	CASSRGLAGGHEQFF	-	TRBD2	TRBV7-9	TRBJ2-1	15
TGTGCCAGTAGTCCCGATTTGTCTAACACTGAAGCTTTCTTT	CASSPDLSNTEAFF	-	-	TRBV19	TRBJ1-1	14
TGTGCCAGTAGTATGTGGGACCCACCGAGGAGCTATGGCTACACCTTC	CASSMWDPPRSYGYTF	-	-	TRBV19	TRBJ1-2	16
TGTGCCAGCAGCCCCACAGGGGAGAAGGAGACCCAGTACTTC	CASSPTGEKETQYF	-	TRBD1	TRBV6-4	TRBJ2-5	14
TGTGCCACCAGCAGGCGAGGGGACAGGAGCTATGGCTACACCTTC	CATSRRGDRSYGYTF	-	TRBD1	TRBV15	TRBJ1-2	15
TGTGCCAGTGCCGGGACAGGCGATGGCTACACCTTC	CASAGTGDGYTF	-	TRBD1	TRBV7-9	TRBJ1-2	12
TGTGCCAGCAGCCAAAACAATGAGCAGTTCTTC	CASSQNNEQFF	-	-	TRBV11-3	TRBJ2-1	11
TGTGCCAGTAGTCTCGGGACCGAGATCTATGGCTACACCTTC	CASSLGTEIYGYTF	-	-	TRBV19	TRBJ1-2	14
TGCAGTGCCCCCGGGGGGTATTTT	CSAPGGYF	-	-	TRBV20-1	TRBJ1-3	8
TGTGCCTGGAGTTACAGGGTCTGGCGCTATCGCGCAGATACGCAGTATTTT	CAWSYRVWRYRADTQYF	-	-	TRBV30	TRBJ2-3	17
TGCGCCAGCAGCCCGGGACAGGTTGAGGTAGGCACTGAAGCTTTCTTT	CASSPGQVEVGTEAFF	-	TRBD1	TRBV10-1	TRBJ1-1	16
TGTGCTAGTGGTTTGTTCCCCAACCGACTAGCGGGAGATGGAGAGCAGTTCTTC	CASGLFPNRLAGDGEQFF	once	TRBD2	TRBV12-5	TRBJ2-1	18
TGCGCCAGCAGCCCCCCCGGGGAGGGGACTAACTATGGCTACACCTTC	CASSPPGEGTNYGYTF	-	-	TRBV4-1	TRBJ1-2	16
TGTGCCTGGAGTCACGGGACAGGGAAGAACACTGAAGCTTTCTTT	CAWSHGTGKNTEAFF	once	TRBD1	TRBV30	TRBJ1-1	15
TGTGCCAGCAAGTCTCGTTATGGACAGGGCCGTGCCTACGAGCAGTACTTC	CASKSRYGQGRAYEQYF	-	TRBD1	TRBV2	TRBJ2-7	17
TGTGCCAGCAGCTTAGGAGTCTGGGGTGAAAAACTGTTTTTT	CASSLGVWGEKLFF	-	-	TRBV13	TRBJ1-4	14
TGTGCCACCAGCCAACACCGGGACAGGGACAGGGTGGAGCCTTACGAGCAGTACTTC	CATSQHRDRDRVEPYEQYF	-	TRBD1	TRBV15	TRBJ2-7	19
TGCGCCAGCAGCCTGGGGTTAGGGGGCGGGCCGAATTACGAGCAGTACTTC	CASSLGLGGGPNYEQYF	-	TRBD1	TRBV5-1	TRBJ2-7	17
TGTGCCAGCACCCCACGAGAGGGACTGAACTATGGCTACACCTTC	CASTPREGLNYGYTF	-	-	TRBV11-2	TRBJ1-2	15
TGCAGCGTTCGAACGACTAGCGGGATGGTCTCCTACGAGCAGTACTTC	CSVRTTSGMVSYEQYF	-	TRBD2	TRBV29-1	TRBJ2-7	16
TGTGCCAGCAGCTTAGAGAGGGTCCAAAATGAAAAACTGTTTTTT	CASSLERVQNEKLFF	once	-	TRBV7-9	TRBJ1-4	15
TGTGCCAGCAGTACAGGGGGGTTGTACACTGAAGCTTTCTTT	CASSTGGLYTEAFF	-	TRBD1	TRBV6-6	TRBJ1-1	14
TGCGCCAGCAGCCCAACGGACAGCTCTAATGAGCAGTACTTC	CASSPTDSSNEQYF	-	-	TRBV5-1	TRBJ2-5	14
TGTGCCAGCAGCTCATTAACGCAGGACAGGGACCGAAACACCATATATTTT	CASSSLTQDRDRNTIYF	-	TRBD1	TRBV7-6	TRBJ1-3	17
TGTGCCAGCAGCCAAGGGTTCCTGGAGGGCACCTACGAGCAGTACTTC	CASSQGFLEGTYEQYF	-	-	TRBV4-2	TRBJ2-7	16
TGTGCCAGCAGCCAAAGGTCGAGGGACGGCTACACCTTC	CASSQRSRDGYTF	-	-	TRBV11-2	TRBJ1-2	13